A single sample is the source of the 17 T cell receptor beta chains below, sequenced in a study of identical twins. Each CDR3 protein is one row after TCRdb ran MiXCR on the 5' RACE reads. The table has around 670,000 distinct CDR3 sequences, approximately 6% seen once; the top ten hold about 2%. The material sequenced was naive T cells sorted from blood. Receptors originate from a young man in good health.

This clonotype was counted at least ten times. The chain has TRBV7-2 and TRBJ2-2; TRBD1 matches at 8 bases. The germline V gene has CDR1 SGHTA and CDR2 FQGNSA. V shed 4 bases, J shed 1 base, and the junction held 2 bases outside the gene matches. This CDR3 is 15 amino acids long. Written as DNA, the CDR3 is TGTGCCAGCAGCTGGGACAGGTTGAACACCGGGGAGCTGTTTTTT. Protein sequence: CASSWDRLNTGELFF.

The V and J genes are TRBV5-1 and TRBJ1-1; D uncertain. This CDR3 region has 12 residues. CDR1 is SGHRS, CDR2 YFSETQ, per germline. Trimming stripped 4 bases from V and 1 base from J, with 5 bases between. CDR3 region: CASSGSNTEAFF. The CDR3 DNA reads as TGCGCCAGCAGCGGGTCGAACACTGAAGCTTTCTTT.

This clonotype occurred many times. The chain carries TRBV15 and TRBJ1-5, with D unclear. V lost 0 bases to trimming and J lost 4 bases, with 7 bases between them. Germline V gene sequence: CDR1 LNHNV, CDR2 YYDKDF (reference sequence). The CDR3 extends over 14 amino acids. CDR3 DNA sequence: TGTGCCACCAGCAGAGAGATTGGTAATCAGCCCCAGCATTTT. Translated: CATSREIGNQPQHF.

This clonotype occurred a few times. The chain combines TRBV12-3 or TRBV12-4 with TRBJ2-7; TRBD2 matches at 10 bases. This CDR3 region has 16 residues. J gave up 0 bases and V 4 bases, and 6 bases lay outside the gene matches. The CDR3 sequence: CASSWHSGRTSYEQYF. The CDR3 bases are TGTGCCAGCAGTTGGCATAGCGGGAGGACCTCCTACGAGCAGTACTTC.

V gene TRBV6-1 combines with J gene TRBJ2-2; D is perhaps TRBD1 (5 bases). CDR1 and CDR2 (germline): MNHNS, SASEGT. V lost 7 bases, J lost 4 bases, and 16 bases lay in between. CDR3 length: 15 amino acids. The CDR3 loop reads CASNLLRAGTGELFF. DNA for the CDR3: TGTGCCAGCAACCTACTCAGGGCCGGCACCGGGGAGCTGTTTTTT.

In this sample, this clonotype turned up many times. The gene calls are TRBV5-1 and TRBJ2-3; 9 positions agree with TRBD2. V dropped 3 bases and J dropped 0; count of bases not matched to a gene: 5. The germline gives CDR1 SGHRS, CDR2 YFSETQ. The CDR3 totals 16 residues. CDR3 nucleotides: TGCGCCAGCAGCTCCGTAGCGGGAGTGAGCACAGATACGCAGTATTTT. Amino acid sequence: CASSSVAGVSTDTQYF.

This clonotype is a singleton in its sample. The gene calls are TRBV3-1 and TRBJ2-1; 7 nucleotides align to TRBD2. Per the germline V gene, CDR1 is LGHDT and CDR2 is YNNKEL (reference sequence). With 1 base clipped from V and 0 bases from J, the junction kept 6 bases outside the gene matches. This CDR3 contains 17 residues. The DNA for the CDR3 is TGTGCCAGCAGCCAAGTATCCGGGAGGCTCTCCTACAATGAGCAGTTCTTC. Translating it yields CASSQVSGRLSYNEQFF.

The rearrangement joins TRBV9 to TRBJ2-3; D is perhaps TRBD1 or TRBD2 (6 bases each). Trimming stripped 4 bases from V and 5 bases from J, with 20 bases between. The CDR3 loop spans 16 amino acids. Germline V gives CDR1 SGDLS, CDR2 YYNGEE. The CDR3 reads CASSRKAGLTGDTQYF. CDR3 DNA: TGTGCCAGCAGCCGAAAAGCGGGCCTGACAGGAGATACGCAGTATTTT. Filled out from reference TRBV9 and TRBJ2-3, the complete variable domain reads DSGVTQTPKHLITATGQRVTLRCSPRSGDLSVYWYQQSLDQGLQFLIQYYNGEERAKGNILERFSAQQFPDLHSELNLSSLELGDSALYFCASSRKAGLTGDTQYFGPGTRLTVL.

This clonotype has just a few counts. The rearrangement uses TRBV7-8 and TRBJ2-1; D perhaps matches TRBD2 (6 bases). Germline V gene data show CDR1 as SGHVS and CDR2 as FQNEAQ. The CDR3 sequence is 17 residues long. V lost 1 base to trimming and J lost 7 bases, with 20 bases between them. As DNA, the CDR3 is TGTGCCAGCAGCTTAGTTGGGCGTCTAGCGTTTATGAATGAGCAGTTCTTC. Translated, it gives CASSLVGRLAFMNEQFF.

This clonotype was seen only a few times. This chain connects TRBV7-8 to TRBJ2-3; D ambiguous. The V end lost 8 bases, the J end lost 4 bases, and 7 bases lay between the germline ends. Per germline, CDR1 SGHVS and CDR2 FQNEAQ. The CDR3 loop spans 11 amino acids. The CDR3 DNA is TGTGCCAGCGCTAGGGCAGATACGCAGTATTTT. This gives the protein CASARADTQYF.

This clonotype came up a few times. The J gene is TRBJ2-1, the V gene TRBV7-9; D might be TRBD2 (6 bases). V gave up 10 bases and J gave up 5 bases, with 15 bases separating them. The CDR3 totals 13 residues. Germline CDR1 and CDR2: SEHNR and FQNEAQ (reference sequence). CDR3 protein: CAMSGTGHNEQFF. CDR3 DNA sequence: TGTGCCATGTCCGGGACTGGCCACAATGAGCAGTTCTTC. Based on the CDR3 plus reference TRBV7-9 and TRBJ2-1, the full variable domain is DTGVSQNPRHKITKRGQNVTFRCDPISEHNRLYWYRQTLGQGPEFLTYFQNEAQLEKSRLLSDRFSAERPKGSFSTLEIQRTEQGDSAMYLCAMSGTGHNEQFFGPGTRLTVL.

This clonotype was seen ten or more times. The chain carries TRBV29-1 and TRBJ2-7, with D tentatively TRBD1 (6 bases). V lost 6 bases to trimming and J lost 0 bases, with 12 bases between them. This CDR3 comprises 13 residues. The germline CDR1 and CDR2 sequences are SQVTM and ANQGSEA. The chain's CDR3 is CSVYQGSSYEQYF. In nucleotides, the CDR3 is TGCAGCGTATACCAGGGGAGCTCCTACGAGCAGTACTTC.

This clonotype was seen more than once but under ten times. CDR3 loop: CSVEVGSAFF. CDR3 sequence (DNA): TGCAGCGTTGAGGTCGGTTCTGCTTTCTTT. The chain couples TRBV29-1 to TRBJ1-1; D remains unclear. This CDR3 is built from 10 residues. V lost 3 bases and J 11 bases, leaving 10 bases between the germline ends. Germline values: CDR1 SQVTM, CDR2 ANQGSEA. Filled out from reference TRBV29-1 and TRBJ1-1, the complete variable domain reads SAVISQKPSRDICQRGTSLTIQCQVDSQVTMMFWYRQQPGQSLTLIATANQGSEATYESGFVIDKFPISRPNLTFSTLTVSNMSPEDSSIYLCSVEVGSAFFGQGTRLTVV.

Ten or more counts support this clonotype. The CDR3 bases are TGTGCCAGCAGTCCGGGAATTTACTACGAGCAGTACGTC. Residues: CASSPGIYYEQYV. The chain couples TRBV27 to TRBJ2-7, with TRBD2 as a possible D gene (5 bases). This CDR3 is built from 13 residues. V lost 5 bases, J lost 3 bases, and 11 bases lay in between. CDR1 MNHEY and CDR2 SMNVEV come from the germline V gene (reference sequence).

This clonotype turned up a few times. The chain combines TRBV5-1 with TRBJ2-7; D perhaps matches TRBD1 (5 bases). Between the trimmed V and J ends, which lost 7 bases and 1 base, there was a span of 12 bases. CDR1 SGHRS and CDR2 YFSETQ come from the germline V gene. The CDR3 contains 13 residues. CDR3: CASRATASYEQYF. CDR3 nucleotides: TGCGCCAGCCGAGCGACAGCTTCCTACGAGCAGTACTTC. The whole variable domain, remainder taken from reference TRBV5-1 and TRBJ2-7, is KAGVTQTPRYLIKTRGQQVTLSCSPISGHRSVSWYQQTPGQGLQFLFEYFSETQRNKGNFPGRFSGRQFSNSRSEMNVSTLELGDSALYLCASRATASYEQYFGPGTRLTVT.

The chain couples TRBV3-1 to TRBJ2-2; D possibly corresponds to TRBD2 (5 bases). The length of the CDR3 is 14 residues. Germline CDR1 and CDR2: LGHDT and YNNKEL (reference sequence). Trimming removed 2 bases at V and 7 bases at J, with 11 bases between. The CDR3 nucleotides are TGTGCCAGCAGCCAAATCCGACGGGACGGGGAGCTGTTTTTT. It yields the protein CASSQIRRDGELFF.

At least ten counts were recorded for this clonotype. The V gene is TRBV4-1, the J gene TRBJ2-7; 7 bases fit TRBD1. V dropped 4 bases and J dropped 3; count of bases not matched to a gene: 6. Germline-derived CDR1 and CDR2 are MGHRA and YSYEKL. This CDR3 comprises 14 residues. This CDR3 is CASSLTTGSYEQYV. Here the CDR3 DNA reads TGCGCCAGCAGCCTAACGACAGGGAGCTACGAGCAGTACGTC.